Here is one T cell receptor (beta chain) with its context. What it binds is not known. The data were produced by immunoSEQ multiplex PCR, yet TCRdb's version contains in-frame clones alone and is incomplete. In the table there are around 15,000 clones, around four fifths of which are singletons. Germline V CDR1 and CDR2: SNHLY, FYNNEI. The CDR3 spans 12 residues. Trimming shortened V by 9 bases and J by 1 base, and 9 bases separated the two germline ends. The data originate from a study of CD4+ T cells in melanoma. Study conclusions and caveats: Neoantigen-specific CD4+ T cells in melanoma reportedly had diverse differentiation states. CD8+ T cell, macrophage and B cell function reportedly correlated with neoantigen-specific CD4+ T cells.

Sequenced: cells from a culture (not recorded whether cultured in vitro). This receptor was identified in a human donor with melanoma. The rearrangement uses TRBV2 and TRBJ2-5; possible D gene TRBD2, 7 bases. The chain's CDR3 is CASRGGQETQYF. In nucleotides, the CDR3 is TGTGCCAGTAGGGGGGGCCAAGAGACCCAGTACTTC.